This T cell receptor beta chain originates from a study of vaccination and CD4 T cells after COVID-19. Treatment noted: roughly 11-day PBMC culture with coronavirus spike peptide pools or control peptides (ViraFEST assay). The unexposed donor's CD4+ T cells were collected before the COVID-19 pandemic (2011-2018). Once obtained from cultured CD4+ T cells, the DNA was sequenced using the Oncomine TCR Beta short-read assay. Genomic DNA from cultured CD4+ T cells was extracted. MiXCR, applied by TCRdb to the PCR reads, yields one record per CDR3 protein. This sample carries some 10,000 distinct CDR3 sequences, 35% to 45% of them seen once, and the ten largest clones take roughly 12%. CDR3 length: 12 residues. V was pared by 5 bases and J by 8 bases, with 13 bases between. Germline-derived CDR1 and CDR2 are MDHEN and SYDVKM. To note about this clonotype: Its target is not known.

Sequenced sample: CD4+ T cells from blood, cultured in vitro. The chain recombines TRBV28 with TRBJ2-7; no clear D gene. This TCR derives from a human donor in good health. The CDR3 here is CASSEQFVKQYF. The CDR3 bases are TGTGCCAGCAGTGAGCAGTTCGTTAAGCAGTACTTC. Supplemented by reference TRBV28 and TRBJ2-7, the full variable domain reads DVKVTQSSRYLVKRTGEKVFLECVQDMDHENMFWYRQDPGLGLRLIYFSYDVKMKEKGDIPEGYSVSREKKERFSLILESASTNQTSMYLCASSEQFVKQYFGPGTRLTVT.